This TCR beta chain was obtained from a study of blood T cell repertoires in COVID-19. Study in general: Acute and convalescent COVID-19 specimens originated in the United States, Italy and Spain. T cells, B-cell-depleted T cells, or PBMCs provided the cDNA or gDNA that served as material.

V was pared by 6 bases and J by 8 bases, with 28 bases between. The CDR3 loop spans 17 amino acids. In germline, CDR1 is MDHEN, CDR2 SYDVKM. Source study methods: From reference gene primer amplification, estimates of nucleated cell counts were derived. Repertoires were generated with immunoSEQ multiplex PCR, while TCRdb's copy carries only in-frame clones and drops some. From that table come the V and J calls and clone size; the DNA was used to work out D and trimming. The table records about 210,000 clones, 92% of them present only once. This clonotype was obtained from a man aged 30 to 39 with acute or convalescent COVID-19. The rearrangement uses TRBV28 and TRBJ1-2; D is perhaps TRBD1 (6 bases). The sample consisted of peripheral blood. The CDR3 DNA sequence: TGTGCCAGCAGAGAGACCGGGACACCTCCTGGGGCAGAGGGCTACACCTTC. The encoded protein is CASRETGTPPGAEGYTF.